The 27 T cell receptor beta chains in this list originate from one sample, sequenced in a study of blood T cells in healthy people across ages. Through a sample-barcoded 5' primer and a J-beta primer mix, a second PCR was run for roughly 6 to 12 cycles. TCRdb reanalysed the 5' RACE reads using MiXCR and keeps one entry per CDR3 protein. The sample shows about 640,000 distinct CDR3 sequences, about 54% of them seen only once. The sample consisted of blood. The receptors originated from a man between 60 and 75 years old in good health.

CDR3 sequence (DNA): TGTGCCAGCAGCCTGGGGACGTCCACCTACAATGAGCAGTTCTTC. This codes for CASSLGTSTYNEQFF. The gene calls are TRBV5-5 and TRBJ2-1; TRBD1 or TRBD2 may be the D gene (5 bases each). Trimming pared 4 bases from V and 2 bases from J, leaving 13 bases between. This CDR3 region has 15 residues. Germline V gene data show CDR1 as SGHKS and CDR2 as YYEKEE (reference sequence).

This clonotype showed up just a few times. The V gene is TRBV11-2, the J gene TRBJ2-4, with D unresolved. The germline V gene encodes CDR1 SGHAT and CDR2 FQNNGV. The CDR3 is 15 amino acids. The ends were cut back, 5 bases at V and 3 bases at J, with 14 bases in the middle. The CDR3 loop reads CASSPPGPFKNIQYF. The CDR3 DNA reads TGTGCCAGCAGCCCCCCGGGCCCATTCAAAAACATTCAGTACTTC.

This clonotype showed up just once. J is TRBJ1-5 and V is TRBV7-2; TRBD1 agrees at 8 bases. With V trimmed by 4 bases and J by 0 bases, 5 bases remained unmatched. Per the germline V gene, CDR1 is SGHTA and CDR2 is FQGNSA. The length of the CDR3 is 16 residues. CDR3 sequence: CASSSGDRGSNQPQHF. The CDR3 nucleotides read TGTGCCAGCAGCTCGGGTGACAGGGGTAGCAATCAGCCCCAGCATTTT. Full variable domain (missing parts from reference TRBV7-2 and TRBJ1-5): GAGVSQSPSNKVTEKGKDVELRCDPISGHTALYWYRQSLGQGLEFLIYFQGNSAPDKSGLPSDRFSAERTGGSVSTLTIQRTQQEDSAVYLCASSSGDRGSNQPQHFGDGTRLSIL.

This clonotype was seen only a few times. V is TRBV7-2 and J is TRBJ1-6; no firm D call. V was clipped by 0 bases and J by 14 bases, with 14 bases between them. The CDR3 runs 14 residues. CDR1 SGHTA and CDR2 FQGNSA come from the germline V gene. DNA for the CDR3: TGTGCCAGCAGCTTAGCCTACACCTCGCGGACCCTCCACTTT. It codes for CASSLAYTSRTLHF. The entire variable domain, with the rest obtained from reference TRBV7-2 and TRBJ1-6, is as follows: GAGVSQSPSNKVTEKGKDVELRCDPISGHTALYWYRQSLGQGLEFLIYFQGNSAPDKSGLPSDRFSAERTGGSVSTLTIQRTQQEDSAVYLCASSLAYTSRTLHFGNGTRLTVT.

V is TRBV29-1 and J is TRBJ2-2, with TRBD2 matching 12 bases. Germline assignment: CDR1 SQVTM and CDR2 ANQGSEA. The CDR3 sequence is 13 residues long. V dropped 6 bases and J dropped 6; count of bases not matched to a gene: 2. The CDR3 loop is CSVSSGGAGELFF. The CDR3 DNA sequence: TGCAGCGTGTCTAGCGGGGGGGCCGGGGAGCTGTTTTTT.

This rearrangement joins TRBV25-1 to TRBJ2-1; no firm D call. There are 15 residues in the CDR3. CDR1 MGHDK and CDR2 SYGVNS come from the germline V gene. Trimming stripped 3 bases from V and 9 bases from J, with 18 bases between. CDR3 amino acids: CASSDPYMRRPEQFF. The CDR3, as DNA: TGTGCCAGCAGTGACCCCTATATGCGCAGGCCTGAGCAGTTCTTC. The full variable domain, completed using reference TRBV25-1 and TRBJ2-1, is EADIYQTPRYLVIGTGKKITLECSQTMGHDKMYWYQQDPGMELHLIHYSYGVNSTEKGDLSSESTVSRIRTEHFPLTLESARPSHTSQYLCASSDPYMRRPEQFFGPGTRLTVL.

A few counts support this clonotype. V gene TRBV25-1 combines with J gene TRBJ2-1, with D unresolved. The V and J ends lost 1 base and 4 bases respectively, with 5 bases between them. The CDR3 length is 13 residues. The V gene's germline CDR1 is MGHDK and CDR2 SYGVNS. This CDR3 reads CASSEWVYNEQFF. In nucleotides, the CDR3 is TGTGCCAGCAGTGAATGGGTGTACAATGAGCAGTTCTTC.

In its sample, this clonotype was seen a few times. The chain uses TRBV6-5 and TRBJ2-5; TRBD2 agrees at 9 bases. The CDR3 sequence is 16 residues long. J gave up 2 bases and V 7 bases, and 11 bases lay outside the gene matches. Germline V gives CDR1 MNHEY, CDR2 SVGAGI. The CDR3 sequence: CASIPPGLASQETQYF. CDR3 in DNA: TGTGCCAGCATCCCCCCCGGACTAGCGTCTCAAGAGACCCAGTACTTC.

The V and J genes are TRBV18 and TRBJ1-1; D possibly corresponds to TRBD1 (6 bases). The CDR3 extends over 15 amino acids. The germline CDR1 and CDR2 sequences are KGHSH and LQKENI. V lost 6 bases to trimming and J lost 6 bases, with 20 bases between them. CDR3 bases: TGTGCCAGCTCCCTAAGCCACAGGGAGGAAGCTGAAGCTTTCTTT. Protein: CASSLSHREEAEAFF.

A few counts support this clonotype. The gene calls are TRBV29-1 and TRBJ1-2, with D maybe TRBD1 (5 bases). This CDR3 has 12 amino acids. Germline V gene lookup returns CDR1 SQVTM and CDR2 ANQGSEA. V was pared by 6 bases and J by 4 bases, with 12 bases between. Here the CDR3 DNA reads TGCAGCGTCCCCAGGAGGGGCTATGGCTACACCTTC. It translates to CSVPRRGYGYTF.

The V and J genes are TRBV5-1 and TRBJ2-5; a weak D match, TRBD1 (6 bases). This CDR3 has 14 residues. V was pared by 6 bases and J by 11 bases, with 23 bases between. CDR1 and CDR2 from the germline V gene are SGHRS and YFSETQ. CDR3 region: CASKDRTTDYGQYF. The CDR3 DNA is TGCGCCAGCAAAGACAGGACAACCGACTACGGGCAGTACTTC. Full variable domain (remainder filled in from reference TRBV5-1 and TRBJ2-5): KAGVTQTPRYLIKTRGQQVTLSCSPISGHRSVSWYQQTPGQGLQFLFEYFSETQRNKGNFPGRFSGRQFSNSRSEMNVSTLELGDSALYLCASKDRTTDYGQYFGPGTRLLVL.

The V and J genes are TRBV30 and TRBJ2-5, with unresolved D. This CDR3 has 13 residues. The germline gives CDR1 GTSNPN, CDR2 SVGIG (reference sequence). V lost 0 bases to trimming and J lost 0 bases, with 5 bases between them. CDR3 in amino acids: CAWSVRDQETQYF. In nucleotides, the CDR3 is TGTGCCTGGAGTGTACGGGACCAAGAGACCCAGTACTTC.

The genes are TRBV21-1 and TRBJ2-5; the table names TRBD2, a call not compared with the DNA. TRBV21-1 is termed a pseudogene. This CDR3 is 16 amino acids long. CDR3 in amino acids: CASSRLAGGPEETQYF. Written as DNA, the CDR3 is TGTGCCAGCAGTAGACTAGCGGGGGGGCCTGAAGAGACCCAGTACTTC.

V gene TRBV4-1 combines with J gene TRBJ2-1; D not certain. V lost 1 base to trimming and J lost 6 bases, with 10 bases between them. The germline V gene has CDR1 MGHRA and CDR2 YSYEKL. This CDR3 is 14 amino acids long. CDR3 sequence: CASSQGVNPNEQFF. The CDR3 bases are TGCGCCAGCAGCCAAGGGGTCAACCCCAATGAGCAGTTCTTC.

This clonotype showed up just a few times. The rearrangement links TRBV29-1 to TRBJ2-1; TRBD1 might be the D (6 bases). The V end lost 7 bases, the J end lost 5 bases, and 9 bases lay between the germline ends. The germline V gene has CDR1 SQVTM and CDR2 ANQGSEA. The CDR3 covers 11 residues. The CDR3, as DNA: TGCAGCGGGGACACCAACAATGAGCAGTTCTTC. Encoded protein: CSGDTNNEQFF.

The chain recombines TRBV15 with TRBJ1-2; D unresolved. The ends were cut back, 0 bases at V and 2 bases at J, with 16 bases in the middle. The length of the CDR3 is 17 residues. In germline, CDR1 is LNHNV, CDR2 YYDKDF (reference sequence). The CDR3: CATSRDLGTAPNYGYTF. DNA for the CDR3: TGTGCCACCAGCAGAGATCTGGGTACGGCTCCCAACTATGGCTACACCTTC.

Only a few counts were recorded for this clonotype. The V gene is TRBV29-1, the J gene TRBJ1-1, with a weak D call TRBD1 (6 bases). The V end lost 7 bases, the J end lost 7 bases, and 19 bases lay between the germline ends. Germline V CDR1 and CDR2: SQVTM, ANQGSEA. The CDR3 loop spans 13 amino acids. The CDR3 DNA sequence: TGCAGCGCCCGGACAGAGAGATTCGGTGAAGCTTTCTTT. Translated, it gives CSARTERFGEAFF.

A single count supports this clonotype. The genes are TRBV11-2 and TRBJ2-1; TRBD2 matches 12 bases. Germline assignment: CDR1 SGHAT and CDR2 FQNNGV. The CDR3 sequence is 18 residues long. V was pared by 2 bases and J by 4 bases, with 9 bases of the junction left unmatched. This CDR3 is CASSLRPSGGALYNEQFF. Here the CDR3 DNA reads TGTGCCAGCAGCTTACGACCTAGCGGGGGGGCCCTATACAATGAGCAGTTCTTC.

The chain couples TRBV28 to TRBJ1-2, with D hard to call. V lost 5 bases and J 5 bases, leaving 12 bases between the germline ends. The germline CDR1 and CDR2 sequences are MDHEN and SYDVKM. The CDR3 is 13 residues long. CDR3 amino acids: CASSPGLLYGYTF. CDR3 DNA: TGTGCCAGCAGTCCCGGTCTTCTATATGGCTACACCTTC.

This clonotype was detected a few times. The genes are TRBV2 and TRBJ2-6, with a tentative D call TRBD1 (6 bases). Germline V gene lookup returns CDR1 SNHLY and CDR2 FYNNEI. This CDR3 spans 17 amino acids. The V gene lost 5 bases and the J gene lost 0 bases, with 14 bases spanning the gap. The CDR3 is CASSHRDTSSGANVLTF. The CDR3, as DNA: TGTGCCAGCAGTCACCGGGACACCAGCTCTGGGGCCAACGTCCTGACTTTC.

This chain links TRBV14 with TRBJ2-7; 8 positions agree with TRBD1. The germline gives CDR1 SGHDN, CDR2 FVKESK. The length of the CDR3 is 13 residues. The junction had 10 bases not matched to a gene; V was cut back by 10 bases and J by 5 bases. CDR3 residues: CAMPGGWNDEQYF. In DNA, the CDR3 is TGTGCCATGCCAGGGGGCTGGAACGACGAGCAGTACTTC.

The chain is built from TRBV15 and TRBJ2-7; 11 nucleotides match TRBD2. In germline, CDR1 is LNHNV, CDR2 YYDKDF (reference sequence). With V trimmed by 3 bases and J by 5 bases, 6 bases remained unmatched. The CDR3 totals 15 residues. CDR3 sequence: CATSSRLAGNHEQYF. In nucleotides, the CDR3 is TGTGCCACCAGCAGCCGACTAGCGGGGAACCACGAGCAGTACTTC. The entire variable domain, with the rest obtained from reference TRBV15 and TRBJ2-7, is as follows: DAMVIQNPRYQVTQFGKPVTLSCSQTLNHNVMYWYQQKSSQAPKLLFHYYDKDFNNEADTPDNFQSRRPNTSFCFLDIRSPGLGDTAMYLCATSSRLAGNHEQYFGPGTRLTVT.

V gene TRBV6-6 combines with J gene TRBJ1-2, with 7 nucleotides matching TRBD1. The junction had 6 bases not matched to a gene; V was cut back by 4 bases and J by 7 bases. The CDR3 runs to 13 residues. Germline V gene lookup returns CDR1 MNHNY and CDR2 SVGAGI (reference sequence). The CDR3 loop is CASSSSTGAGYTF. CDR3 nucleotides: TGTGCCAGCAGTTCGTCAACAGGGGCTGGCTACACCTTC.

CDR3 sequence (DNA): TGTGCCATCAGGAGACGGACTAGCGGGGGGGCAGGCGATGAGCAGTTCTTC. Amino acid sequence: CAIRRRTSGGAGDEQFF. This chain uses TRBV10-3 with TRBJ2-1; 15 nucleotides align to TRBD2. The CDR3 runs 17 residues. V shed 6 bases, J shed 8 bases, and the junction held 11 bases outside the gene matches. Germline-derived CDR1 and CDR2 are ENHRY and SYGVKD.

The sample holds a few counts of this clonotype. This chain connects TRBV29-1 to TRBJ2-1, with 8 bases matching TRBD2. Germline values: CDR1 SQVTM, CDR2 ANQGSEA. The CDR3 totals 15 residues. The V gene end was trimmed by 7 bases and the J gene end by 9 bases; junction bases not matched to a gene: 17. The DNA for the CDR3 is TGCAGCGCCTACCCCGGGACTAGGGCGGTTGGTGAGCAGTTCTTC. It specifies CSAYPGTRAVGEQFF.

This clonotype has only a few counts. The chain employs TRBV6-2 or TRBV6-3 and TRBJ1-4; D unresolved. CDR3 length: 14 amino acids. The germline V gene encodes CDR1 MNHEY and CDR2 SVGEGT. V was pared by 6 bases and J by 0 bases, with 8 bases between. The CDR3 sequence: CASSWWATNEKLFF. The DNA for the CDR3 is TGTGCCAGCAGCTGGTGGGCAACTAATGAAAAACTGTTTTTT.

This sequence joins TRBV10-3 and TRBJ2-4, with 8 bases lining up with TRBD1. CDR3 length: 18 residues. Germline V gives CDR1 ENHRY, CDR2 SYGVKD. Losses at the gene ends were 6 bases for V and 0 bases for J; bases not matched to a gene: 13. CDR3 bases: TGTGCCATCAGCCCGGGACAGGTTGGAACCCCAGCCAAAAACATTCAGTACTTC. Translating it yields CAISPGQVGTPAKNIQYF.